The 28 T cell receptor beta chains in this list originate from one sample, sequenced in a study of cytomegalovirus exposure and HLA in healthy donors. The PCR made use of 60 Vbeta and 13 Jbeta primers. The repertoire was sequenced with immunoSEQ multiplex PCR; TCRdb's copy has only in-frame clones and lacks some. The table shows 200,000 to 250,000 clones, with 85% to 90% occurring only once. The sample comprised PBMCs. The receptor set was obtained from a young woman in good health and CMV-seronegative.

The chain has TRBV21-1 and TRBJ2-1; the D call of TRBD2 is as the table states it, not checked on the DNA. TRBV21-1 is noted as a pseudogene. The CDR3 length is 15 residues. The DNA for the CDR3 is TGTGCCAGGAACCGAGGGCTGAGCTCCTACAATGAGCAGTTCTTC. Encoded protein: CARNRGLSSYNEQFF.

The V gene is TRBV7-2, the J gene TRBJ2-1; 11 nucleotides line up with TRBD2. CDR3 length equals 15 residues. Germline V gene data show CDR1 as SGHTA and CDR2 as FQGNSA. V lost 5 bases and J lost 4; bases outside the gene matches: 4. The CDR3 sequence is CASSLRLAGYNEQFF. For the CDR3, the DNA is TGTGCCAGCAGCCTACGACTAGCGGGGTACAATGAGCAGTTCTTC.

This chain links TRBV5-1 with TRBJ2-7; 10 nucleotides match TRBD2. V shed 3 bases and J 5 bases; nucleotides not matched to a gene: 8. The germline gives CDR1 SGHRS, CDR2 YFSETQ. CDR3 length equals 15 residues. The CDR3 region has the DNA TGCGCCAGCAGCTCTAGCGGGAGAGTAAAGAACGAGCAGTACTTC. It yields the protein CASSSSGRVKNEQYF.

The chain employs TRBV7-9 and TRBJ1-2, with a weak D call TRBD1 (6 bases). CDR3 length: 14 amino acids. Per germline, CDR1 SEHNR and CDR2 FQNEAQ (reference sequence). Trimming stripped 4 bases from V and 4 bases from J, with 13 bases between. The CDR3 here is CASSSDSRFYGYTF. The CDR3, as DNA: TGTGCCAGCAGCTCGGACAGCCGTTTCTATGGCTACACCTTC.

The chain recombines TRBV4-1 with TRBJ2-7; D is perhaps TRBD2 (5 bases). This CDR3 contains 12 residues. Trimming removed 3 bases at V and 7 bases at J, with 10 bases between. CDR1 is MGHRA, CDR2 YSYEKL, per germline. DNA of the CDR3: TGCGCCAGCAGCCAGGGAGTGGGGGAGCAGTACTTC. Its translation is CASSQGVGEQYF.

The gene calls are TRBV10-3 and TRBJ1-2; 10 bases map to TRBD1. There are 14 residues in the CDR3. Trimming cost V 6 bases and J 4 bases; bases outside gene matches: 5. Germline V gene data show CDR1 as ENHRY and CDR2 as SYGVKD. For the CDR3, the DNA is TGTGCCATCAGCCTGACAGGGGGCGGCTATGGCTACACCTTC. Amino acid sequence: CAISLTGGGYGYTF.

CDR3 in amino acids: CASSGTGGRNTEAFF. The CDR3 coding sequence is TGCGCCAGCAGTGGGACAGGGGGCCGGAACACTGAAGCTTTCTTT. The chain joins TRBV10-1 to TRBJ1-1; 11 bases map to TRBD1. The CDR3 covers 15 residues. Germline CDR1 reads WNHNN; CDR2 reads SYGVQD (reference sequence). V gave up 4 bases and J gave up 1 base; unmatched junction bases: 2.

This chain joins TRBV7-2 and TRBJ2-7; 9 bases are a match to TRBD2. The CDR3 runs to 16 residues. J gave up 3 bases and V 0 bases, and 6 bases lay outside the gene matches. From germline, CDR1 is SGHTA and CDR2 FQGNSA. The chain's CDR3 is CASSLAASGANYEQYF. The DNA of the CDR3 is TGTGCCAGCAGCTTAGCGGCTAGCGGGGCTAACTACGAGCAGTACTTC.

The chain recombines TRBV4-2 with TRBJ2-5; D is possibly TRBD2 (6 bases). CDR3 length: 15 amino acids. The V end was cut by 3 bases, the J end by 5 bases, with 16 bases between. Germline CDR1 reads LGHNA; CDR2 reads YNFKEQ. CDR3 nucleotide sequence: TGTGCCAGCAGCCAGTCCGCGACTAGTGGGGAGACCCAGTACTTC. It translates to CASSQSATSGETQYF.

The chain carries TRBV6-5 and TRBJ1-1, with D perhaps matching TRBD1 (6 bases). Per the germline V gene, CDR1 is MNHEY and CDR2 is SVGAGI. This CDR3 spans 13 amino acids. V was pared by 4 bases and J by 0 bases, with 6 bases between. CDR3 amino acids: CASSWGLNTEAFF. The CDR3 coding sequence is TGTGCCAGCAGTTGGGGGCTGAACACTGAAGCTTTCTTT.

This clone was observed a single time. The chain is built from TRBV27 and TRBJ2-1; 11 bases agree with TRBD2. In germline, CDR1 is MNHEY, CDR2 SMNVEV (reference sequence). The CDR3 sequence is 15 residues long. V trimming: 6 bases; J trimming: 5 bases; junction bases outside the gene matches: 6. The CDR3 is CASRIGLAGNNEQFF. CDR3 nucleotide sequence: TGTGCCAGCAGGATAGGACTAGCGGGTAACAATGAGCAGTTCTTC.

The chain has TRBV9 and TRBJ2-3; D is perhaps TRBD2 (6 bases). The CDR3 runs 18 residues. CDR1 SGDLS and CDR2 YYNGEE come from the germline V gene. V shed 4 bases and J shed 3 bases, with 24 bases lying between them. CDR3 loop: CASSPVLARGAETDTQYF. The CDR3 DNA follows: TGTGCCAGCAGCCCGGTCTTAGCTCGCGGGGCAGAGACAGATACGCAGTATTTT. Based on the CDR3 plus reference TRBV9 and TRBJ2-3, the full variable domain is DSGVTQTPKHLITATGQRVTLRCSPRSGDLSVYWYQQSLDQGLQFLIQYYNGEERAKGNILERFSAQQFPDLHSELNLSSLELGDSALYFCASSPVLARGAETDTQYFGPGTRLTVL.

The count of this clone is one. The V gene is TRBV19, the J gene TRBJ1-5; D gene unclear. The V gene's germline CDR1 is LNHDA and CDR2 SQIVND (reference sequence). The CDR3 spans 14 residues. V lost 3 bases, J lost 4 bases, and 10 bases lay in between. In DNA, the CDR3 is TGTGCCAGTAGTATCCCAGGCCCTAATCAGCCCCAGCATTTT. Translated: CASSIPGPNQPQHF.

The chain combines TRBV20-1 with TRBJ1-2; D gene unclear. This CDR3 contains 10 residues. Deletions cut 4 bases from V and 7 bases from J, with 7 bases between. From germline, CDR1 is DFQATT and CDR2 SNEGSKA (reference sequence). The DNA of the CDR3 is TGCAGTGCTAAACTAAGTGGCTACACCTTC. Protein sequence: CSAKLSGYTF.

The CDR3 is CASSPSSGRGNEQFF. The CDR3 DNA reads as TGTGCCAGCAGCCCAAGTAGCGGGAGGGGGAATGAGCAGTTCTTC. The rearrangement links TRBV7-7 to TRBJ2-1; 11 nucleotides line up with TRBD2. The CDR3 has 15 residues. V lost 5 bases to trimming and J lost 7 bases; unmatched junction nucleotides: 7. CDR1 is SSHAT, CDR2 FNYEAQ, per germline (reference sequence).

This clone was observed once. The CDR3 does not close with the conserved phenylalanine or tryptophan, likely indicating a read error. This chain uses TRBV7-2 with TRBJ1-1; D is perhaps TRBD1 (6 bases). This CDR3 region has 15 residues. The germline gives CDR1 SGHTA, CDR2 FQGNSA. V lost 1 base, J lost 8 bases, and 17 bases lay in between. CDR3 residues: CASSLVLGGGSEAFL. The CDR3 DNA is TGTGCCAGCAGCTTAGTTTTGGGCGGGGGCTCGGAAGCTTTCCTT.

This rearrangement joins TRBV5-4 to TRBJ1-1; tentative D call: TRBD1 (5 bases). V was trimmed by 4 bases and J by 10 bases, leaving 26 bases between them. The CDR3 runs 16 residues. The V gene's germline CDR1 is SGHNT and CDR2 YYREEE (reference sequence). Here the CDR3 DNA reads TGTGCCAGCAGCCCCGGGACTCTCACCTCCTCAGGGAGAGCTTTCTTT. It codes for CASSPGTLTSSGRAFF.

The CDR3, as DNA: TGCGCCAGCAGCCAAGAGGGGAGTTACAATGAGCAGTTCTTC. As protein: CASSQEGSYNEQFF. The chain is built from TRBV4-3 and TRBJ2-1; D is possibly TRBD2 (5 bases). Germline assignment: CDR1 LGHNA and CDR2 YSLEER. The CDR3 totals 14 residues. V dropped 0 bases and J dropped 4 bases, with 7 bases sitting between them.

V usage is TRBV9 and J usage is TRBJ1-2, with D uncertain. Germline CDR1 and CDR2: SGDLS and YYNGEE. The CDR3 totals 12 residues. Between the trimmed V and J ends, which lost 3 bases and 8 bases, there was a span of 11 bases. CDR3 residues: CASSARERGYTF. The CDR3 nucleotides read TGTGCCAGCAGCGCCCGAGAACGGGGCTACACCTTC. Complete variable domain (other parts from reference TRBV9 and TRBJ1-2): DSGVTQTPKHLITATGQRVTLRCSPRSGDLSVYWYQQSLDQGLQFLIQYYNGEERAKGNILERFSAQQFPDLHSELNLSSLELGDSALYFCASSARERGYTFGSGTRLTVV.

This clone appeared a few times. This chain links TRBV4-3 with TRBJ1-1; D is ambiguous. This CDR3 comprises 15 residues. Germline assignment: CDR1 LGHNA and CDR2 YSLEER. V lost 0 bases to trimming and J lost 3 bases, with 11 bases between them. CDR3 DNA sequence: TGCGCCAGCAGCCAAGATGGGGTCGGGGACACTGAAGCTTTCTTT. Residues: CASSQDGVGDTEAFF.

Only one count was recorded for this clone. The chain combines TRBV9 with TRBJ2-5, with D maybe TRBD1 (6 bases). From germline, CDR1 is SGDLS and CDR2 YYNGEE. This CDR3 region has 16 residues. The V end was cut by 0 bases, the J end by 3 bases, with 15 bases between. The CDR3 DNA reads TGTGCCAGCAGCGTAGGGAGCAGGGACATCGAAGAGACCCAGTACTTC. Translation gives CASSVGSRDIEETQYF.

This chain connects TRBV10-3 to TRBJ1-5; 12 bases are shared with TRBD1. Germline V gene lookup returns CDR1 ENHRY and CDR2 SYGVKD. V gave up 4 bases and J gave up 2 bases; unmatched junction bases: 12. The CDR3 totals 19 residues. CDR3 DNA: TGTGCCATCAGTGGGCCTCCCGGGACAGGGGGCGCCGGCAATCAGCCCCAGCATTTT. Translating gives CAISGPPGTGGAGNQPQHF.

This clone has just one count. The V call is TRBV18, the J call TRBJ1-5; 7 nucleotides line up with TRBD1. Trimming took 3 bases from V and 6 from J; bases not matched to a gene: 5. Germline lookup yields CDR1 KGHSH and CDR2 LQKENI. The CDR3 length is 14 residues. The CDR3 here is CASSPDRAVQPQHF. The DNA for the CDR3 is TGTGCCAGCTCACCCGACAGGGCGGTTCAGCCCCAGCATTTT.

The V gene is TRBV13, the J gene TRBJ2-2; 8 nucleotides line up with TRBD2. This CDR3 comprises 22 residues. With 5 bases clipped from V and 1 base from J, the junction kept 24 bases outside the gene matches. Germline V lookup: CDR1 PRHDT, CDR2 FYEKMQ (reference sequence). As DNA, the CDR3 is TGTGCCAGCAGCCCCAGCTCTCGGTCCACCTGGCGGGAGGACGAGAACACCGGGGAGCTGTTTTTT. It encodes CASSPSSRSTWREDENTGELFF.

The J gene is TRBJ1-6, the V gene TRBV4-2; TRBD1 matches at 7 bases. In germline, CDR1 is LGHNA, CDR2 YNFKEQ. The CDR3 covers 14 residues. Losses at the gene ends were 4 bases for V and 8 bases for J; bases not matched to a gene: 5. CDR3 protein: CASSLTGHDSPLHF. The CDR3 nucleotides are TGTGCCAGCAGCCTGACAGGGCATGATTCACCCCTCCACTTT.

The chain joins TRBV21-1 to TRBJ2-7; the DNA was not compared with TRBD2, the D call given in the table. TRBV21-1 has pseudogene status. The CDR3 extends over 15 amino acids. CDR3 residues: CASSNRGRRNYEQYF. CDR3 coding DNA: TGTGCCAGCAGCAATCGAGGGCGACGGAACTACGAGCAGTACTTC.

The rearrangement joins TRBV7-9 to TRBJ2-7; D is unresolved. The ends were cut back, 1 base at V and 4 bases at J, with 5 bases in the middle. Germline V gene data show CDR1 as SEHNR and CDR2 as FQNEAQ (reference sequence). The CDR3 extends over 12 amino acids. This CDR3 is CASSLGSYEQYF. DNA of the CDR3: TGTGCCAGCAGCTTAGGGAGTTACGAGCAGTACTTC.

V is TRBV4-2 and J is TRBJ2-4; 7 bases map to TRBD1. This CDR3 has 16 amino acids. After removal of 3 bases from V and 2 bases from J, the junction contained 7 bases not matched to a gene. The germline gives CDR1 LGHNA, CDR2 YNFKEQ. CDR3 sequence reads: CASSQEDRSTKNIQYF. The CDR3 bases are TGTGCCAGCAGCCAGGAGGACAGGAGTACCAAAAACATTCAGTACTTC.